The T cell receptor (beta chain) under discussion was sequenced for a study of blood T cell repertoires in COVID-19 (dated by TCRdb to about 2020). In terms of the full investigation: Collaborator samples came from the United States, Italy and Spain and covered acute and convalescent phases of COVID-19. Subjects who had been exposed to COVID-19, were actively infected with it, or had recovered from it provided the deeply sampled blood TCRbeta repertoires that made up the dataset. The sample metadata nearly always contained a de-identified subject ID, COVID-19 status, age in years and sex. Where available, HLA class I and class II types were obtained from metadata supplied by the sample provider rather than from assay-based typing. The samples were drawn from the first 160 participants of the ongoing ImmuneRACE study and from over a thousand subjects provided by 6 global collaborators. The prospective study material was composed of cDNA or gDNA derived from T cells, B-cell-depleted T cells, or PBMCs. The repertoires were released in a freely available public database meant as a resource for research on the immune response to SARS-CoV-2.

A remark on this clone: Its target antigen remains unknown. No base qualities exist here, and no much larger clone lies one base off it.

The full study reports these points: How much clinical and demographic metadata was included differed by source and by participant, and the metadata was provided uncurated.

The immunoSEQ Assay, a bias-controlled multiplex PCR, was used to amplify TCRbeta CDR3 regions from genomic DNA. Processing in the source paper ran as follows. Within the assay, amplification of reference gene primers was used to estimate how many nucleated cells each sample contained. Sequence reads were collapsed and filtered to measure the absolute abundance of every unique TCRbeta CDR3 rearrangement. For each sample, productive Simpson clonality was calculated as the square root of Simpson's diversity index over productive rearrangements. As stored in TCRdb, this immuneACCESS dataset retains in-frame rearrangements with V and J assigned. A fraction of the clones does not appear; measured against another copy, unresolved V genes explain less than half of the discrepancy, and the remainder lacks a known reason. V and J calls and clone size follow that table, whereas D and trimming were derived from the DNA. The sample table records about 190,000 clones; over 75% of these occur just once. The leading ten clones occupy roughly 2.8% of the sample.

The CDR3 sequence holds 14 residues, the cysteine and phenylalanine included. Left in the record is the CDR3 DNA by itself, 42 bases read in frame from the first base. CDR1 and CDR2, per the germline V gene (reference sequence), are SEHNR and FQNEAQ. For this chain, trimming is 5 bases at the V end and 2 bases at the J end, and the number of junction bases without a gene match is 3. Each collaborating institution followed its own protocols to collect whole blood in K2EDTA tubes. Collaborator samples were shipped for TCRbeta analysis as frozen whole blood, isolated PBMCs, or DNA extracted from either sample type.

Sequences were obtained from peripheral blood. The clonotype comes from a woman older than 75 with active or convalescent COVID-19. Rearrangement joined TRBV7-9 to TRBJ1-2, and 9 bases in between align with TRBD1. CDR3 reads: CASSLGQGNYGYTF. The nucleotide sequence reads TGTGCCAGCAGCCTCGGACAGGGGAACTATGGCTACACCTTC.